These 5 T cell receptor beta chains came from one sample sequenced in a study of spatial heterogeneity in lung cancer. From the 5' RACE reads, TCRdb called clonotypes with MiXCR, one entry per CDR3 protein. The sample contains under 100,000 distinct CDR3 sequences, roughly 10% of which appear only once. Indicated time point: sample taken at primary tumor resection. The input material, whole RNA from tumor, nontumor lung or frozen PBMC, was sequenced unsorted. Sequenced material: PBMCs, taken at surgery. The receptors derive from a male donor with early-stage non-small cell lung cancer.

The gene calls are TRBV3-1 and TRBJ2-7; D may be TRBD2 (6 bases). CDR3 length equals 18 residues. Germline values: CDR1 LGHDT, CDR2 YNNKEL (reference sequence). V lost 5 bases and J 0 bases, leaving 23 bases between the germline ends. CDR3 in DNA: TGTGCCAGCAGCTCACCCCTAGGACGGGACGGGAGCTCCTACGAGCAGTACTTC. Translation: CASSSPLGRDGSSYEQYF.

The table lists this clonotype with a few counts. The CDR3 DNA sequence: TGTGCCAGCAGCTTAGGATGGGTGTCGACAGGGTACGAGCAGTACTTC. Translating it yields CASSLGWVSTGYEQYF. This chain joins TRBV7-2 and TRBJ2-7; the match to TRBD1 covers 7 bases. V lost 1 base and J lost 4; bases outside the gene matches: 10. The CDR3 sequence is 16 residues long. Germline V CDR1 and CDR2: SGHTA, FQGNSA.

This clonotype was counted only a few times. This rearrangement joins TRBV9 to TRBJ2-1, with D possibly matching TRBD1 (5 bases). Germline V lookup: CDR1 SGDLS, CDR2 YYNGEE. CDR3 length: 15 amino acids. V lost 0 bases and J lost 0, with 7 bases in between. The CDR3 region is CASSVDTGSYNEQFF. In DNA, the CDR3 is TGTGCCAGCAGCGTAGACACAGGCTCCTACAATGAGCAGTTCTTC.

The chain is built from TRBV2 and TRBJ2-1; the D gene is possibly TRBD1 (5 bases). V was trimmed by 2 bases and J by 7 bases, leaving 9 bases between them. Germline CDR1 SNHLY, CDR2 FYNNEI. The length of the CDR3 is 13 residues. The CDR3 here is CASSEYRSNEQFF. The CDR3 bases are TGTGCCAGCAGTGAATACAGGTCAAATGAGCAGTTCTTC.

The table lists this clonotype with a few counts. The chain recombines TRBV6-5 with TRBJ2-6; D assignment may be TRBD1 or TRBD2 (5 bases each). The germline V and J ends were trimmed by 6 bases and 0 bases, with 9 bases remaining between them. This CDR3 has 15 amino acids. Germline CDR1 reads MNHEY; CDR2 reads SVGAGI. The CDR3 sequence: CASSGASSGANVLTF. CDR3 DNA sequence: TGTGCCAGCAGCGGGGCAAGCTCTGGGGCCAACGTCCTGACTTTC.